This T cell receptor (beta chain) derives from a study of metastatic and nonmetastatic thyroid tumors (dated by TCRdb to the early 2020s). A note on the overall study: Repertoires were compared across peripheral blood and tumor or nodule tissue samples from malignant and benign thyroid patients.

From V the trimming removes 6 bases and from J it removes 3 bases, while the gene matches leave 13 bases of the junction unaccounted for. The germline V gene (reference sequence) yields DFQATT for CDR1 and SNEGSKA for CDR2. The CDR3 has 16 amino acids, counting the end cysteine and phenylalanine. The DNA shown is the 48-base CDR3, in frame from base 1. No treatment had been received by any patient before thyroid surgery. Patient clinical samples collected from 2012 to 2018 were retrospectively analysed using T-cell receptor beta sequencing. Receptor amplification or capture employed PCR. These reads were obtained on an Illumina HiSeq 4000. High-throughput sequencing was used to profile the CDR3 region of the TCR beta-chain in every patient. In the source study's methods: The researchers built a classifier to tell apart papillary thyroid cancer patients with distant metastasis, based on CDR3 differences among clinicopathological groups. Repertoire diversity was assessed with the Shannon index, and tumor-blood repertoire similarity with the Morisita-Horn index. In TCRdb, the public reads were trimmed at Q25 with fastp and aligned with MiXCR, with productive beta chains retained. The V and J calls were determined by TCRdb, not by the authors. This sample has about 12,000 clones in its table, and 25% to 30% of those were observed once. About a fifth of the sample rests with the top ten.

The full study reports these points: In both blood and tumor samples, malignant tumors were reported to have significantly higher TCR beta diversity than benign nodules.

This clone is classified as medium-sized (0.01 to 0.1%). Its specific antigen is unknown. Per-base qualities were not stored, and no clone one base away is much larger. This TCR came from a female donor with papillary thyroid cancer or a benign thyroid nodule (not recorded which). Some clones in this sample may be carry-over from other donors' samples. The specimen was tumor tissue. The sequence is built from TRBV20-1 and TRBJ2-1; TRBD2 aligns with 8 central bases. The CDR3 region reads CSAHPHGAGVYNEQFF. DNA sequence: TGCAGTGCCCACCCCCATGGAGCGGGAGTCTACAATGAGCAGTTCTTC.